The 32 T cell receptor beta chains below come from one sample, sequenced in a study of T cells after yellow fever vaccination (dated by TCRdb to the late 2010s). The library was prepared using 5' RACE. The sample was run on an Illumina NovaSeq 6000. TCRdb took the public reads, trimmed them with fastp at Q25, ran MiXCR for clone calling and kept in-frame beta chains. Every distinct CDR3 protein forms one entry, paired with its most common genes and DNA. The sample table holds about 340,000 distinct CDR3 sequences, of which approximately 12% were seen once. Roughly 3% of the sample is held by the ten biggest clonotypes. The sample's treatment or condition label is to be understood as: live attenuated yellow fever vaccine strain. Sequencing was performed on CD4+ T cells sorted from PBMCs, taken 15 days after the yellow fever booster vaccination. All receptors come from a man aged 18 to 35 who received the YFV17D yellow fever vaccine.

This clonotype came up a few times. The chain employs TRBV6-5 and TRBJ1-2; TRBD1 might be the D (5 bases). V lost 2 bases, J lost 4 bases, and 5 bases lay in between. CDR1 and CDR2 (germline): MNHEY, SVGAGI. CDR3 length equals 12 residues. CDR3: CASSYRGYGYTF. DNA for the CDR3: TGTGCCAGCAGTTACAGGGGCTATGGCTACACCTTC.

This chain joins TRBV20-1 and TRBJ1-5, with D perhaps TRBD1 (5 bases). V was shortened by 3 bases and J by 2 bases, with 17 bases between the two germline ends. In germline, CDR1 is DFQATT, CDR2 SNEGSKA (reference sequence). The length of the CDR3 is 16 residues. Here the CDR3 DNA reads TGCAGTGCTAGCCAGGGAGGGAATGACGGCAATCAGCCCCAGCATTTT. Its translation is CSASQGGNDGNQPQHF.

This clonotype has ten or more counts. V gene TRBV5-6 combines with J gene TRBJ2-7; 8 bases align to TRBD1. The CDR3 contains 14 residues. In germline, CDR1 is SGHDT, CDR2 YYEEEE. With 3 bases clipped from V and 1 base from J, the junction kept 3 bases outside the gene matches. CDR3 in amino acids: CASSSRDRSYEQYV. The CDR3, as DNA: TGTGCCAGCAGCTCCCGGGACAGGTCCTACGAGCAGTACGTC.

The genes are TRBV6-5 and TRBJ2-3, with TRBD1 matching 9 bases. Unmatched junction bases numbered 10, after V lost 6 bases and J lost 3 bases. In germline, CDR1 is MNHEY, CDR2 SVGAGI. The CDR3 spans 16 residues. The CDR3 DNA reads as TGTGCCAGCAGCCGACAGGGGGAGGCTGGAACAGATACGCAGTATTTT. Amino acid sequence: CASSRQGEAGTDTQYF.

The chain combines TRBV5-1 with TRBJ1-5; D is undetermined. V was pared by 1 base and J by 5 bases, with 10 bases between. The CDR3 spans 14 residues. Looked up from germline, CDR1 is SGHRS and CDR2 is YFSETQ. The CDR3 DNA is TGCGCCAGCAGCTTGTTGCCTAAAGATCAGCCCCAGCATTTT. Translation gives CASSLLPKDQPQHF.

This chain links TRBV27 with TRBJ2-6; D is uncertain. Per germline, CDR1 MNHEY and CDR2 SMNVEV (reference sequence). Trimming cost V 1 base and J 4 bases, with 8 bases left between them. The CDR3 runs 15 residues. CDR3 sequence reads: CASSLWTTGANVLTF. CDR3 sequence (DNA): TGTGCCAGCAGTTTATGGACCACGGGGGCCAACGTCCTGACTTTC.

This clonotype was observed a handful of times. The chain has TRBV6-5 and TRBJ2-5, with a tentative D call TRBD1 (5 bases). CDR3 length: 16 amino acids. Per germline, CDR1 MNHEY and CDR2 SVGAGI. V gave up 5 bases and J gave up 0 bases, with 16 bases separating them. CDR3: CASSPSGSGHQETQYF. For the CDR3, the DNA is TGTGCCAGCAGTCCTTCAGGGTCAGGGCACCAAGAGACCCAGTACTTC.

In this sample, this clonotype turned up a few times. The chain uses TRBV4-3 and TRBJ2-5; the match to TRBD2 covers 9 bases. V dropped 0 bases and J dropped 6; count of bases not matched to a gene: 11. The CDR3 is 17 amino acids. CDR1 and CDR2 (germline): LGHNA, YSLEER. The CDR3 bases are TGCGCCAGCAGCCAAGACCTTACGCGGGGGGGCCGTAAGACCCAGTACTTC. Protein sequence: CASSQDLTRGGRKTQYF.

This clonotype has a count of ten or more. The CDR3 DNA is TGTGCCAGCAGCACGGACATGATGAGGTACAATGAGCAGTTCTTC. Its translation: CASSTDMMRYNEQFF. The chain carries TRBV7-9 and TRBJ2-1; perhaps TRBD1 as D (5 bases). V shed 5 bases and J shed 4 bases, with 15 bases lying between them. CDR1 and CDR2 from the germline V gene are SEHNR and FQNEAQ (reference sequence). This CDR3 comprises 15 residues.

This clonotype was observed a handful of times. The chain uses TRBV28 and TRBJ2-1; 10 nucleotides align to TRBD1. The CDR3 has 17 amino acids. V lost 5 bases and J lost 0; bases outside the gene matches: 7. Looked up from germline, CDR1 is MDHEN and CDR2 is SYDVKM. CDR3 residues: CASSPGTGASSYNEQFF. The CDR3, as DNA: TGTGCCAGCAGTCCCGGGACAGGGGCCAGCTCCTACAATGAGCAGTTCTTC.

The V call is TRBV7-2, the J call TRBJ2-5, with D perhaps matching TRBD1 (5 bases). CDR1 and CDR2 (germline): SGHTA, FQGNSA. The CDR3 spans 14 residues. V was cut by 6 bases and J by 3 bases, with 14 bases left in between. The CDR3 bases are TGTGCCAGCAGTTTAACCCGACAGAAAGAGACCCAGTACTTC. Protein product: CASSLTRQKETQYF. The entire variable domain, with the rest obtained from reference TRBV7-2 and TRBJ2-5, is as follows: GAGVSQSPSNKVTEKGKDVELRCDPISGHTALYWYRQSLGQGLEFLIYFQGNSAPDKSGLPSDRFSAERTGGSVSTLTIQRTQQEDSAVYLCASSLTRQKETQYFGPGTRLLVL.

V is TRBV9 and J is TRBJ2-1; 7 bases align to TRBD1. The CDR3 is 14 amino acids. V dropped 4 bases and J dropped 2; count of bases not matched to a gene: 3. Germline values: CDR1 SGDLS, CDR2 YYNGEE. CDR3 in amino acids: CASSPGQAYNEQFF. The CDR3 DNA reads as TGTGCCAGCAGCCCAGGACAGGCCTACAATGAGCAGTTCTTC.

The DNA of the CDR3 is TGTGCCAGCAGTCCGGTCCCCGGGACAGCCAGGGCTCACGAGCAGTACGTC. Its translation is CASSPVPGTARAHEQYV. This chain connects TRBV28 to TRBJ2-7; the match to TRBD1 covers 7 bases. The junction had 18 bases not matched to a gene; V was cut back by 5 bases and J by 5 bases. CDR3 length: 17 amino acids. Per germline, CDR1 MDHEN and CDR2 SYDVKM.

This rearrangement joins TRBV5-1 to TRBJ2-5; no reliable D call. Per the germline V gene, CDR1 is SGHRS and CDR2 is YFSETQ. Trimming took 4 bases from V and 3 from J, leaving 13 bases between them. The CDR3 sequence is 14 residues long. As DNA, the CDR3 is TGCGCCAGCAGCAGTGTAGGCAGCGAAGAGACCCAGTACTTC. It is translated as CASSSVGSEETQYF.

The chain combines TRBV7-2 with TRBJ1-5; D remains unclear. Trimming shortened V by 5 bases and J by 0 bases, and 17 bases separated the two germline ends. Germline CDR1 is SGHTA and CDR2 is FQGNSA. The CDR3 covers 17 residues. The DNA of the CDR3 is TGTGCCAGCAGCATTTCCCACGGGGTGTTTAGCAATCAGCCCCAGCATTTT. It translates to CASSISHGVFSNQPQHF. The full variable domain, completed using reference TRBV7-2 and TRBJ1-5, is GAGVSQSPSNKVTEKGKDVELRCDPISGHTALYWYRQSLGQGLEFLIYFQGNSAPDKSGLPSDRFSAERTGGSVSTLTIQRTQQEDSAVYLCASSISHGVFSNQPQHFGDGTRLSIL.

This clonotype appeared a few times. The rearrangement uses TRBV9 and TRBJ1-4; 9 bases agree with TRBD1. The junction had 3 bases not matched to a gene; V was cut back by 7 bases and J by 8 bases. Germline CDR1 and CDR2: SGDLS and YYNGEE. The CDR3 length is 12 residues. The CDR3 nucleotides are TGTGCCAGCGGGACAGGGCGAGAAAAACTGTTTTTT. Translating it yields CASGTGREKLFF.

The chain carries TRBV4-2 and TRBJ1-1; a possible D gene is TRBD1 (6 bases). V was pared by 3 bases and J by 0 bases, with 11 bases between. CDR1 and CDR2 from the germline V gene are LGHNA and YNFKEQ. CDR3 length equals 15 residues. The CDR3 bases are TGTGCCAGCAGCCAGGGAACAGGGCTGAACACTGAAGCTTTCTTT. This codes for CASSQGTGLNTEAFF.

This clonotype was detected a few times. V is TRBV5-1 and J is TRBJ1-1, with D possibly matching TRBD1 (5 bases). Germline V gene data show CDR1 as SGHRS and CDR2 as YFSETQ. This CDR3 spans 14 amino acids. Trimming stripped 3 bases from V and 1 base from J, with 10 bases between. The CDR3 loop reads CASSYSTENTEAFF. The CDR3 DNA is TGCGCCAGCAGCTACTCGACAGAGAACACTGAAGCTTTCTTT.

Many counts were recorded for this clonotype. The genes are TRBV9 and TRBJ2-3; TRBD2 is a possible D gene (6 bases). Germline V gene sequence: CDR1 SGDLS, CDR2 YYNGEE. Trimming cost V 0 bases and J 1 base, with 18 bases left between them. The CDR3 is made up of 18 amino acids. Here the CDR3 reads CASSVELGTPTRTDTQYF. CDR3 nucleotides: TGTGCCAGCAGCGTAGAACTCGGGACTCCAACACGCACAGATACGCAGTATTTT.

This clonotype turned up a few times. The CDR3 reads CASSLVTGGLQETQYF. CDR3 DNA: TGTGCCAGCAGTTTAGTGACAGGGGGGCTCCAAGAGACCCAGTACTTC. The chain uses TRBV27 and TRBJ2-5; TRBD1 matches at 9 bases. V trimming: 2 bases; J trimming: 1 base; junction bases outside the gene matches: 5. The CDR3 spans 16 residues. Germline loops: CDR1 MNHEY, CDR2 SMNVEV (reference sequence).

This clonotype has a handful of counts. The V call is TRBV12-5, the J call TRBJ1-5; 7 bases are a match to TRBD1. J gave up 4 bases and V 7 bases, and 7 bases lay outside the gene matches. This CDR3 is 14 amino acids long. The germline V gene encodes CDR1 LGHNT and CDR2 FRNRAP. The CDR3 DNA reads TGTGCTAGTGCCCCCCAGGGGGTAAATCAGCCCCAGCATTTT. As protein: CASAPQGVNQPQHF.

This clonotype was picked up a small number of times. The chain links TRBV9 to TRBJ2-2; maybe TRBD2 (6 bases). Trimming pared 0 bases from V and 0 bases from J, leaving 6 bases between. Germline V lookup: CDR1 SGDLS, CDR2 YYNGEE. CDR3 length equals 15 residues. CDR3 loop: CASSVGGANTGELFF. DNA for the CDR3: TGTGCCAGCAGCGTAGGCGGGGCGAACACCGGGGAGCTGTTTTTT.

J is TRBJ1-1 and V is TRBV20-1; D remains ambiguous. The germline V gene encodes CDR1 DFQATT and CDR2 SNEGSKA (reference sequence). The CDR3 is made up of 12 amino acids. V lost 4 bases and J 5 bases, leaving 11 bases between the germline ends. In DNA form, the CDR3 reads TGCAGTGCTACCCCTGAAGTGACTGAAGCTTTCTTT. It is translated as CSATPEVTEAFF.

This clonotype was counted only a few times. CDR3 nucleotides: TGTGCCAGCAGCTTTGGGCAGGGGGGCTTCTACGAGCAGTACGTC. It specifies CASSFGQGGFYEQYV. The chain employs TRBV5-5 and TRBJ2-7, with a weak D call TRBD1 (7 bases). Between the trimmed V and J ends, which lost 2 bases and 3 bases, there was a span of 15 bases. Germline V gives CDR1 SGHKS, CDR2 YYEKEE (reference sequence). There are 15 residues in the CDR3.

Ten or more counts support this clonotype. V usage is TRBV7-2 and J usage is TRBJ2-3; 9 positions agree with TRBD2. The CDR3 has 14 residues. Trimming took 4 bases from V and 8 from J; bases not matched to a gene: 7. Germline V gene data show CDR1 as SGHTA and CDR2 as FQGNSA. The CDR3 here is CASSSERGVRTQYF. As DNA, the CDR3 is TGTGCCAGCAGCTCTGAGCGGGGGGTCCGTACGCAGTATTTT.

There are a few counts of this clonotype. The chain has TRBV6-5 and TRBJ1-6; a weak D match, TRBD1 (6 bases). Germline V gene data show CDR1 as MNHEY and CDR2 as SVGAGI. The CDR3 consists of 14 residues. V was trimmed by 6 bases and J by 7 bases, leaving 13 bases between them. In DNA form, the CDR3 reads TGTGCCAGCAGGGAAGGGGGGATAAATTCACCCCTCCACTTT. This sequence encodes CASREGGINSPLHF.

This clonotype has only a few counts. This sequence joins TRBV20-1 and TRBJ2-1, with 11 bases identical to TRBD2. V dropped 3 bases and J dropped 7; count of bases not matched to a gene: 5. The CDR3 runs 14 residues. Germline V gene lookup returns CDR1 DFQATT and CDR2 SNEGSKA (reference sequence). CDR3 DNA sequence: TGCAGTGCTAGGATTAGCGGGGGGGCAAATGAGCAGTTCTTC. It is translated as CSARISGGANEQFF.

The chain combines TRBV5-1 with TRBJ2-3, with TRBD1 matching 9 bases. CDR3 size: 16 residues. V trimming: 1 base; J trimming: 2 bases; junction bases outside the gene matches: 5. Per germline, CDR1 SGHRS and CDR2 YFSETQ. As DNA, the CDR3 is TGCGCCAGCAGCTTGCCCGGGACAGGGATCACAGATACGCAGTATTTT. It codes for CASSLPGTGITDTQYF.

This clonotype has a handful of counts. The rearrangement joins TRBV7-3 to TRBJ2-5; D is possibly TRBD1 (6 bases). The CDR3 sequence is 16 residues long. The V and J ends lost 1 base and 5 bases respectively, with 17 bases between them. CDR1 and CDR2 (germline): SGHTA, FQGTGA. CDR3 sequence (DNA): TGTGCCAGCAGCTTAATGGGACACTCCTCCGGGGAGACCCAGTACTTC. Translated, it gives CASSLMGHSSGETQYF.

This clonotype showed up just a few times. CDR3 loop: CASSQDLSGPGYF. The CDR3 region has the DNA TGTGCCAGCAGCCAAGATCTGAGCGGCCCAGGTTATTTT. The rearrangement joins TRBV4-2 to TRBJ2-3; tentative D call: TRBD2 (5 bases). CDR1 and CDR2 from the germline V gene are LGHNA and YNFKEQ. V lost 0 bases and J 15 bases, leaving 16 bases between the germline ends. This CDR3 contains 13 residues.

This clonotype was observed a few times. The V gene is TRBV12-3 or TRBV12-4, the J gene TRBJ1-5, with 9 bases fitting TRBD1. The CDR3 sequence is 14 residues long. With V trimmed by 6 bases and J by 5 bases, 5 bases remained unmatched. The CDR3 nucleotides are TGTGCCAGCAGCCCGAACAGGGGGCATCAGCCCCAGCATTTT. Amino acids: CASSPNRGHQPQHF.

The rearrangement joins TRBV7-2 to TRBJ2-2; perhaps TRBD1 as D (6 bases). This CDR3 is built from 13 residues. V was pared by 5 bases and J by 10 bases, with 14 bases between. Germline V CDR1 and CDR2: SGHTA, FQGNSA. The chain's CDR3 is CASSPTGRAELFF. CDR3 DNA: TGTGCCAGCAGCCCGACAGGACGTGCGGAGCTGTTTTTT.